The clone carrying this T cell receptor (beta chain) occurred many times. The antigen remains undetermined. The CDR3 totals 15 residues. V dropped 5 bases and J dropped 7; count of bases not matched to a gene: 6. The sample originates from a study of CD8+CD57+ T cells in acquired aplastic anemia. Overall study context: DNA from sorted CD4+ and CD8+ cells averaged around 3.5 ug. General observations from the study: Patients and controls had CD8+ Simpson's diversity values that were not significantly distinct.

According to the study, genomic DNA was the template for TCR beta VDJ and CDR3 profiling. TCRdb reprocessed the reads with MiXCR, giving one entry per CDR3 protein. Among around 140,000 distinct CDR3 sequences, around two fifths were seen once, and the ten largest hold 8% to 9%. This clonotype was sampled from a human donor in good health, serving as a control. The sample comprised sorted CD4+, CD8+, or CD8+CD57+ T cells (not recorded which) from PBMCs. The chain couples TRBV12-3 or TRBV12-4 to TRBJ2-1, with TRBD2 matching over 12 bases. The CDR3 loop reads CASSHRLAGDNEQFF. Here the CDR3 DNA reads TGTGCCAGCAGTCACCGACTAGCGGGAGATAATGAGCAGTTCTTC.